The sequence of this TCR beta chain was determined in a study of blood T cell repertoires in COVID-19. Generated by immunoSEQ multiplex PCR, the TCRdb table keeps only in-frame clones and is missing some. The sample has about 160,000 clones, 85% to 90% seen once. Material: peripheral blood. The source of this sequence is a woman in her seventies with COVID-19, enrolled during active disease.

DNA for the CDR3: TGTGCCAGTAATCTGGCTTCGGGCACTGAAGCTTTCTTT. It translates to CASNLASGTEAFF. The chain couples TRBV19 to TRBJ1-1; unclear D gene. There are 13 residues in the CDR3. V was shortened by 7 bases and J by 4 bases, with 13 bases between the two germline ends. CDR1 is LNHDA and CDR2 is SQIVND in the germline V gene (reference sequence).